These 24 T cell receptor beta chains came from one sample sequenced in a study of immune heterogeneity within non-small cell lung tumors. With approximately 0.6 ug used per sample, the template was genomic DNA from bulk tumor. In surgery, several biopsies were collected from each primary tumor at widely spaced sites. Their non-small cell lung cancer was newly diagnosed and untreated, and the patients underwent curative surgery. Multiplex PCR employing 32 V and 13 J primers generated amplicons of the TCR beta CDR3. TCRdb used MiXCR to reprocess the multiplex PCR reads, holding one entry per CDR3 protein. The sample shows a few thousand distinct CDR3 sequences, around 59% of them seen only once. The sample comprised lung tumor tissue. The receptors shown here come from a man between 65 and 85 years old with non-small cell lung cancer.

V and J are TRBV2 and TRBJ2-7, with D unresolved. Germline V gives CDR1 SNHLY, CDR2 FYNNEI. This CDR3 has 13 residues. Trimming removed 4 bases from V and 6 bases from J, with 13 bases in between. The CDR3 nucleotides are TGTGCCAGCAGTGTGGGCCAGGCCGTCGAGCAGTACTTC. Translating gives CASSVGQAVEQYF.

V and J are TRBV28 and TRBJ2-3; 9 bases are shared with TRBD2. CDR1 and CDR2 from the germline V gene are MDHEN and SYDVKM. Trimming at V came to 3 bases and at J to 3 bases, leaving 19 bases not matched to a gene. The CDR3 spans 20 residues. CDR3 in amino acids: CASSFLFGGGASGITDTQYF. CDR3 DNA sequence: TGTGCCAGCAGTTTTCTATTCGGCGGTGGGGCTAGCGGGATTACAGATACGCAGTATTTT.

The chain is built from TRBV29-1 and TRBJ1-3, with D uncertain. V dropped 3 bases and J dropped 0 bases, with 9 bases sitting between them. Germline values: CDR1 SQVTM, CDR2 ANQGSEA. The CDR3 length is 14 residues. CDR3 residues: CSVDDPASGNTIYF. The CDR3, as DNA: TGCAGCGTTGATGACCCAGCCTCTGGAAACACCATATATTTT. The complete variable domain, with remaining parts taken from reference TRBV29-1 and TRBJ1-3, reads SAVISQKPSRDICQRGTSLTIQCQVDSQVTMMFWYRQQPGQSLTLIATANQGSEATYESGFVIDKFPISRPNLTFSTLTVSNMSPEDSSIYLCSVDDPASGNTIYFGEGSWLTVV.

This clonotype was detected a few times. This chain uses TRBV4-2 with TRBJ1-2; 11 bases align to TRBD1. The length of the CDR3 is 17 residues. V was pared by 0 bases and J by 7 bases, with 10 bases of the junction left unmatched. CDR1 is LGHNA, CDR2 YNFKEQ, per germline. DNA for the CDR3: TGTGCCAGCAGCCAAGATCGCCCGGACAGGGGGCTAGGTGGCTACACCTTC. Protein: CASSQDRPDRGLGGYTF.

This clonotype was seen only a few times. The V gene is TRBV15, the J gene TRBJ2-7; D remains ambiguous. Germline lookup yields CDR1 LNHNV and CDR2 YYDKDF (reference sequence). Trimming took 0 bases from V and 0 from J, leaving 9 bases between them. The CDR3 has 15 amino acids. The CDR3 sequence is CATSRDLRSSYEQYF. In DNA form, the CDR3 reads TGTGCCACCAGCAGAGATTTGAGGAGCTCCTACGAGCAGTACTTC.

V gene TRBV5-8 combines with J gene TRBJ1-1, with D possibly matching TRBD1 (5 bases). The CDR3 length is 14 residues. Germline V gene lookup returns CDR1 SGHTS and CDR2 YDEGEE. Trimming left V 1 base short and J 0 bases short, with 7 bases between. The CDR3 DNA reads TGTGCCAGCAGCTTGTTGGGGGTGAACACTGAAGCTTTCTTT. Translation gives CASSLLGVNTEAFF.

The chain employs TRBV19 and TRBJ2-2, with no clear D. The germline V gene has CDR1 LNHDA and CDR2 SQIVND (reference sequence). The V and J ends lost 7 bases and 6 bases respectively, with 21 bases between them. CDR3 length: 16 amino acids. CDR3 loop: CASTSSRAPKAGELFF. Written as DNA, the CDR3 is TGTGCCAGTACCTCAAGCCGGGCCCCGAAGGCCGGGGAGCTGTTTTTT.

The genes are TRBV11-3 and TRBJ2-1; weak D call: TRBD1 (6 bases). The V gene's germline CDR1 is SGHNT and CDR2 YENEEA. CDR3 length: 14 residues. The V and J ends lost 5 bases and 10 bases respectively, with 18 bases between them. This CDR3 is CASSLGRGAGEQFF. The CDR3 DNA sequence: TGTGCCAGCAGCCTAGGCAGGGGCGCAGGGGAGCAGTTCTTC.

This clonotype has more than one count but fewer than ten. The germline gene is not matched at one end of the junction; a read error may be the cause. V gene TRBV7-9 combines with J gene TRBJ1-2; D is unresolved. CDR3 length equals 12 residues. Germline-derived CDR1 and CDR2 are SEHNR and FQNEAQ (reference sequence). The CDR3 here is CASSLGVNGYTF. Written as DNA, the CDR3 is TGTGCCAGCAGTTTAGGCGTGAATGGCTACACCTTC.

In this sample, this clonotype is large. This chain connects TRBV18 to TRBJ2-6, with D unresolved. This CDR3 is built from 15 residues. Trimming left V 3 bases short and J 2 bases short, with 8 bases between. The germline V gene has CDR1 KGHSH and CDR2 LQKENI. The CDR3 DNA follows: TGTGCCAGCTCACCCCAAGGGACTGGGGCCAACGTCCTGACTTTC. This translates into CASSPQGTGANVLTF.

This clonotype was counted between two and nine times. The chain couples TRBV6-2 or TRBV6-3 to TRBJ2-4, with 9 bases that match TRBD2. Unmatched junction bases numbered 6, after V lost 0 bases and J lost 3 bases. The CDR3 has 17 amino acids. Germline assignment: CDR1 MNHEY and CDR2 SVGEGT. CDR3 in amino acids: CASSYSIAGENKNIQYF. The DNA for the CDR3 is TGTGCCAGCAGTTACTCTATAGCGGGAGAGAACAAAAACATTCAGTACTTC.

V usage is TRBV11-2 and J usage is TRBJ2-3; 9 bases align to TRBD2. Germline V gene lookup returns CDR1 SGHAT and CDR2 FQNNGV. Trimming at V came to 3 bases and at J to 6 bases, leaving 4 bases not matched to a gene. The CDR3 length is 14 residues. The CDR3 reads CASSFLAGADTQYF. CDR3 in DNA: TGTGCCAGCAGCTTCTTAGCGGGAGCGGATACGCAGTATTTT.

The V call is TRBV11-2, the J call TRBJ2-6, with D tentatively TRBD1 (5 bases). Germline assignment: CDR1 SGHAT and CDR2 FQNNGV. The CDR3 is 20 residues long. Trimming took 6 bases from V and 0 from J, leaving 24 bases between them. CDR3: CASSQSPGRALSSGANVLTF. DNA of the CDR3: TGTGCCAGCAGTCAATCCCCTGGCAGGGCCTTAAGCTCTGGGGCCAACGTCCTGACTTTC.

This rearrangement joins TRBV6-1 to TRBJ2-7; TRBD1 might be the D (6 bases). The CDR3 contains 14 residues. The germline V gene has CDR1 MNHNS and CDR2 SASEGT. Trimming removed 8 bases from V and 3 bases from J, with 17 bases in between. CDR3 sequence reads: CASGKQGFVYEQYF. The CDR3 bases are TGTGCCAGCGGTAAACAGGGATTTGTCTACGAGCAGTACTTC.

The rearrangement uses TRBV28 and TRBJ2-1; D might be TRBD1 (6 bases). V lost 8 bases and J 6 bases, leaving 17 bases between the germline ends. CDR3 length: 14 amino acids. Germline lookup yields CDR1 MDHEN and CDR2 SYDVKM. The DNA for the CDR3 is TGTGCCAGCGGCCCCTTGGGGACAACCAATGAGCAGTTCTTC. Its translation: CASGPLGTTNEQFF. Filled out from reference TRBV28 and TRBJ2-1, the complete variable domain reads DVKVTQSSRYLVKRTGEKVFLECVQDMDHENMFWYRQDPGLGLRLIYFSYDVKMKEKGDIPEGYSVSREKKERFSLILESASTNQTSMYLCASGPLGTTNEQFFGPGTRLTVL.

This clonotype was observed a handful of times. The chain recombines TRBV19 with TRBJ2-5; perhaps TRBD1 as D (6 bases). The germline V gene encodes CDR1 LNHDA and CDR2 SQIVND (reference sequence). Trimming removed 4 bases from V and 4 bases from J, with 22 bases in between. The CDR3 loop spans 17 amino acids. CDR3 region: CASSTSYQPQGRETQYF. In DNA, the CDR3 is TGTGCCAGTAGTACTTCCTATCAACCTCAGGGGAGAGAGACCCAGTACTTC.

This rearrangement joins TRBV7-8 to TRBJ2-5, with D possibly TRBD1 on 6 matching bases. The CDR3 loop spans 16 amino acids. Looked up from germline, CDR1 is SGHVS and CDR2 is FQNEAQ. The V and J ends lost 2 bases and 4 bases respectively, with 17 bases between them. For the CDR3, the DNA is TGTGCCAGCAGCTTATGGAAGCTGATGGGGGCAGAGACCCAGTACTTC. It specifies CASSLWKLMGAETQYF. The full variable domain, with the rest looked up from reference TRBV7-8 and TRBJ2-5, is GAGVSQSPRYKVAKRGQDVALRCDPISGHVSLFWYQQALGQGPEFLTYFQNEAQLDKSGLPSDRFFAERPEGSVSTLKIQRTQQEDSAVYLCASSLWKLMGAETQYFGPGTRLLVL.

The CDR3 loop reads CASTPSPLGYEQYF. For the CDR3, the DNA is TGTGCCAGCACTCCGTCCCCCTTAGGCTACGAGCAGTACTTC. The chain carries TRBV28 and TRBJ2-7; D not resolved. The CDR3 runs 14 residues. Deletions cut 7 bases from V and 3 bases from J, with 16 bases between. In germline, CDR1 is MDHEN, CDR2 SYDVKM. The full variable domain, its missing parts supplied by reference TRBV28 and TRBJ2-7, is DVKVTQSSRYLVKRTGEKVFLECVQDMDHENMFWYRQDPGLGLRLIYFSYDVKMKEKGDIPEGYSVSREKKERFSLILESASTNQTSMYLCASTPSPLGYEQYFGPGTRLTVT.

V is TRBV20-1 and J is TRBJ2-1; TRBD1 or TRBD2 may be the D gene (7 bases each). From germline, CDR1 is DFQATT and CDR2 SNEGSKA (reference sequence). V dropped 3 bases and J dropped 7 bases, with 19 bases sitting between them. The CDR3 extends over 15 amino acids. The CDR3 DNA sequence: TGCAGTGCTAGGGGGGGGGGACAGCCAGTAAATGAGCAGTTCTTC. Its translation: CSARGGGQPVNEQFF.

This rearrangement joins TRBV2 to TRBJ2-7; 13 nucleotides match TRBD2. Germline V lookup: CDR1 SNHLY, CDR2 FYNNEI. V trimming: 3 bases; J trimming: 1 base; junction bases outside the gene matches: 9. CDR3 size: 18 residues. CDR3 nucleotide sequence: TGTGCCAGCAGTGATGGGCGGGGACTAGCGGGACTTTCCTACGAGCAGTACTTC. This translates into CASSDGRGLAGLSYEQYF.

In DNA, the CDR3 is TGTGCCAGCAGTTTCTCTGACTCTCGATGGTCCTATGGCTACACCTTC. This codes for CASSFSDSRWSYGYTF. This chain uses TRBV28 with TRBJ1-2; unclear D gene. V was cut by 3 bases and J by 4 bases, with 18 bases left in between. CDR3 length equals 16 residues. Germline V gene lookup returns CDR1 MDHEN and CDR2 SYDVKM.

As DNA, the CDR3 is TGTGCCGCCGGACTACAGGGCACAGATACGCAGTATTTT. Protein sequence: CAAGLQGTDTQYF. The chain couples TRBV24-1 to TRBJ2-3, with D perhaps matching TRBD2 (6 bases). The CDR3 spans 13 residues. The germline V and J ends were trimmed by 12 bases and 1 base, with 13 bases remaining between them. Germline-derived CDR1 and CDR2 are KGHDR and SFDVKD.

The CDR3 sequence is CASSQLDVGGTYEQYF. The CDR3 nucleotides are TGCGCCAGCAGCCAGCTGGACGTGGGCGGAACCTACGAGCAGTACTTC. V and J are TRBV4-1 and TRBJ2-7; D not certain. This CDR3 comprises 16 residues. Germline-derived CDR1 and CDR2 are MGHRA and YSYEKL. V dropped 3 bases and J dropped 2 bases, with 17 bases sitting between them.

V and J are TRBV6-9 and TRBJ1-4; no reliable D call. From germline, CDR1 is MNHGY and CDR2 SVAAGI. Trimming stripped 3 bases from V and 7 bases from J, with 18 bases between. The CDR3 has 16 amino acids. The DNA for the CDR3 is TGTGCCAGCAGTTACTCGAAGCCCGGGAAGGGTGAAAAACTGTTTTTT. Protein: CASSYSKPGKGEKLFF.